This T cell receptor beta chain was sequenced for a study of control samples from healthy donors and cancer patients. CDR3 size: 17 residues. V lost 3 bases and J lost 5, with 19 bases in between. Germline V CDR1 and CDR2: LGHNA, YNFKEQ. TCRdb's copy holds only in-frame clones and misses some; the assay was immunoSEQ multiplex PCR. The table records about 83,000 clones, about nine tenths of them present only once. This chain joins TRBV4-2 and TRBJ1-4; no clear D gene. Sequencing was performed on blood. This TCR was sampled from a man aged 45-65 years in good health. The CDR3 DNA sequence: TGTGCCAGCAGCCACTCCAAGCCCGGCACAGAGAATGAAAAACTGTTTTTT. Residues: CASSHSKPGTENEKLFF.